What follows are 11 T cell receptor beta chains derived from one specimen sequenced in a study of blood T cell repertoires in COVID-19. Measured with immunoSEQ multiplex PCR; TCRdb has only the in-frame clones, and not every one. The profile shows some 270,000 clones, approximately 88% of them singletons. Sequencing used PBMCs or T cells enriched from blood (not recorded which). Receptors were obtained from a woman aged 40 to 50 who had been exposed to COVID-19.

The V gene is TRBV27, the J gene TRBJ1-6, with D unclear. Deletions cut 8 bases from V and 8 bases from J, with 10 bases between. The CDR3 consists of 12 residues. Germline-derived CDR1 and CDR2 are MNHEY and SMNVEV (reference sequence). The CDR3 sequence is CASGRGYSPLHF. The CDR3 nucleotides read TGTGCCAGCGGAAGAGGGTATTCACCCCTCCACTTT.

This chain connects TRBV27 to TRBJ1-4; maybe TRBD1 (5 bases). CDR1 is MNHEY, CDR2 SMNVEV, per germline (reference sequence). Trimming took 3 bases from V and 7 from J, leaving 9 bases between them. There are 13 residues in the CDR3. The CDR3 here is CASSFQGGEKLFF. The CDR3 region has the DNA TGTGCCAGCAGTTTCCAGGGTGGTGAAAAACTGTTTTTT. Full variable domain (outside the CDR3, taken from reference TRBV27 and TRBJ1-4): EAQVTQNPRYLITVTGKKLTVTCSQNMNHEYMSWYRQDPGLGLRQIYYSMNVEVTDKGDVPEGYKVSRKEKRNFPLILESPSPNQTSLYFCASSFQGGEKLFFGSGTQLSVL.

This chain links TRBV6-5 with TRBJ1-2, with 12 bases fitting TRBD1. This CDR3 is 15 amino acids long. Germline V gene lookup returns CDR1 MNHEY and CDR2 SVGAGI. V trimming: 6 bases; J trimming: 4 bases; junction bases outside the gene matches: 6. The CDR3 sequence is CASRRGTGGSYGYTF. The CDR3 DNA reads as TGTGCCAGCAGAAGGGGGACAGGGGGCAGCTATGGCTACACCTTC.

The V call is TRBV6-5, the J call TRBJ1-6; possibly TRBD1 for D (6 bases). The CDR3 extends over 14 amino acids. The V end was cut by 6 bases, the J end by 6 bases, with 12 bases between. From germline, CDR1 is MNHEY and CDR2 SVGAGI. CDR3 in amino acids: CASRIQGSNSPLHF. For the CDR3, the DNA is TGTGCCAGCAGAATACAGGGTTCTAATTCACCCCTCCACTTT.

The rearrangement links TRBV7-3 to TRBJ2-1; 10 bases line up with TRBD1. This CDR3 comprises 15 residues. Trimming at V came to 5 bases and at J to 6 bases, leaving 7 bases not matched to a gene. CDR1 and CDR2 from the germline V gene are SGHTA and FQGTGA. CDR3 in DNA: TGTGCCAGCAGCCGATACGGGACAGGGGTCAATGAGCAGTTCTTC. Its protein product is CASSRYGTGVNEQFF.

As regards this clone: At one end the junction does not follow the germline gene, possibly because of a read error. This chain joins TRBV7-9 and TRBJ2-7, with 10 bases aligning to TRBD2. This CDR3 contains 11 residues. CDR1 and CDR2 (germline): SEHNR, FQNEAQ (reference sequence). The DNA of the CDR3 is TGTGCCAGCAGTACCGGGACTAGCGATATCTTC. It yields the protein CASSTGTSDIF.

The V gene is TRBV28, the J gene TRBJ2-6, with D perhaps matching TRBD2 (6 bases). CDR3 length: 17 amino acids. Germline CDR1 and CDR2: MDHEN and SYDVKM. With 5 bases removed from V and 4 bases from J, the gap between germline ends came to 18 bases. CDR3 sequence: CASSPSWGAGGANVLTF. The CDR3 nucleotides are TGTGCCAGCAGTCCCTCTTGGGGCGCGGGAGGGGCCAACGTCCTGACTTTC.

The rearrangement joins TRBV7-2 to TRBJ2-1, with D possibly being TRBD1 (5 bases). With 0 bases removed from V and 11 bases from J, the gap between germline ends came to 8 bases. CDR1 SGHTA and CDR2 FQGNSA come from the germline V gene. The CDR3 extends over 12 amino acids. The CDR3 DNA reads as TGTGCCAGCAGCTTAGCACAGGATCAGCAGTTCTTC. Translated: CASSLAQDQQFF.

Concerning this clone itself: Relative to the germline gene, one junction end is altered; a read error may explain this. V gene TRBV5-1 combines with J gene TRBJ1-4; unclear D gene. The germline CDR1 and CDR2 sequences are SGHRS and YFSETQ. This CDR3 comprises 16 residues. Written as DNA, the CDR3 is TGTGCCAGCAGCGATGCGGGTCTCTCAACTAATGAAAAACTGTTTTTT. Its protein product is CASSDAGLSTNEKLFF.

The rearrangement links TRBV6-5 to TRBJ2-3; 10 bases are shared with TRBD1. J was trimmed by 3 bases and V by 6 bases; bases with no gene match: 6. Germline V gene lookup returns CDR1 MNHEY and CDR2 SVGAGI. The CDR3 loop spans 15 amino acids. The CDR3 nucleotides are TGTGCCAGCAGATTCGACAGGGGGCGAACAGATACGCAGTATTTT. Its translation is CASRFDRGRTDTQYF.

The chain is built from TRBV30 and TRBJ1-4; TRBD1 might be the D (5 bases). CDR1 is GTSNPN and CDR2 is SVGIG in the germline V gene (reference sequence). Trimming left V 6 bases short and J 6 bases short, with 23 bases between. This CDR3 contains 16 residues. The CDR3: CACRGWFGGEDEKLFF. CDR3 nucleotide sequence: TGTGCCTGTCGGGGTTGGTTCGGGGGGGAGGATGAAAAACTGTTTTTT.